The 21 T cell receptor beta chains below were found in one sample sequenced in a study of patients and donors after allogeneic stem cell transplantation. TCRdb re-analysed the RT-PCR reads in MiXCR, keeping a single row per CDR3 protein. The repertoire has about 960,000 distinct CDR3 sequences, approximately 18% of them found once; the top ten carry around 6%. The source material was blood, either unsorted or a sorted T cell fraction (not recorded which). Receptors originate from a human donor who was either an allogeneic HSCT recipient or a stem cell or donor lymphocyte infusion donor (not recorded which). It is not recorded whose cells these are; they may come from a transplant donor.

This sequence joins TRBV19 and TRBJ2-6; tentatively, D is TRBD1 (5 bases). V lost 3 bases, J lost 1 base, and 7 bases lay in between. The CDR3 contains 15 residues. The germline V gene has CDR1 LNHDA and CDR2 SQIVND (reference sequence). CDR3 amino acids: CASSIQGSGANVLTF. The CDR3 DNA sequence: TGTGCCAGTAGTATTCAGGGTTCTGGGGCCAACGTCCTGACTTTC. Full variable domain (rest looked up from reference TRBV19 and TRBJ2-6): DGGITQSPKYLFRKEGQNVTLSCEQNLNHDAMYWYRQDPGQGLRLIYYSQIVNDFQKGDIAEGYSVSREKKESFPLTVTSAQKNPTAFYLCASSIQGSGANVLTFGAGSRLTVL.

The chain carries TRBV27 and TRBJ1-4; 7 nucleotides match TRBD1. Looked up from germline, CDR1 is MNHEY and CDR2 is SMNVEV (reference sequence). Losses at the gene ends were 7 bases for V and 6 bases for J; bases not matched to a gene: 5. The CDR3 has 13 amino acids. Here the CDR3 reads CASMRQGYEKLFF. The CDR3 nucleotides are TGTGCCAGCATGCGACAGGGTTATGAAAAACTGTTTTTT. Complete variable domain (other parts from reference TRBV27 and TRBJ1-4): EAQVTQNPRYLITVTGKKLTVTCSQNMNHEYMSWYRQDPGLGLRQIYYSMNVEVTDKGDVPEGYKVSRKEKRNFPLILESPSPNQTSLYFCASMRQGYEKLFFGSGTQLSVL.

This clonotype was observed a handful of times. V is TRBV2 and J is TRBJ2-7; either TRBD1 or TRBD2 may supply D (5 bases each). Trimming removed 0 bases at V and 2 bases at J, with 17 bases between. The germline gives CDR1 SNHLY, CDR2 FYNNEI. The CDR3 totals 17 residues. CDR3 in amino acids: CASSEAGTGPRAYEQYF. The DNA for the CDR3 is TGTGCCAGCAGTGAAGCGGGGACCGGGCCCCGGGCCTACGAGCAGTACTTC.

This chain uses TRBV5-6 with TRBJ1-3; possibly TRBD1 for D (5 bases). The CDR3 consists of 17 residues. The V end was cut by 1 base, the J end by 3 bases, with 17 bases between. Germline values: CDR1 SGHDT, CDR2 YYEEEE. CDR3 residues: CASSLSPGGWSGNTIYF. In nucleotides, the CDR3 is TGTGCCAGCAGCTTGTCTCCGGGGGGGTGGAGTGGAAACACCATATATTTT.

Note on this clonotype: This is likely a read error, given that the CDR3 carries no conserved phenylalanine or tryptophan at its end. The J gene is TRBJ1-3, the V gene TRBV6-1; tentative D call: TRBD1 (5 bases). The CDR3 totals 14 residues. V lost 5 bases, J lost 8 bases, and 16 bases lay in between. The germline CDR1 and CDR2 sequences are MNHNS and SASEGT. The DNA of the CDR3 is TGTGCCAGCAGTAAAGAAATAAGAGGGGACACCATATATTAT. Protein sequence: CASSKEIRGDTIYY.

This clonotype was observed many times. CDR3 bases: TGTGCCAGCAGGGAGGGGGCGCTTGGCTACACCTTC. Protein sequence: CASREGALGYTF. The chain joins TRBV6-5 to TRBJ1-2, with TRBD1 matching 7 bases. The CDR3 runs 12 residues. V was pared by 6 bases and J by 7 bases, with 5 bases of the junction left unmatched. From germline, CDR1 is MNHEY and CDR2 SVGAGI.

This clonotype was counted once. The chain carries TRBV4-1 and TRBJ2-7, with D possibly matching TRBD1 (5 bases). The CDR3 has 16 amino acids. Germline-derived CDR1 and CDR2 are MGHRA and YSYEKL. Trimming shortened V by 1 base and J by 0 bases, and 13 bases separated the two germline ends. The CDR3 region is CASSQGRTWSSYEQYF. The CDR3 nucleotides read TGCGCCAGCAGCCAAGGGCGGACATGGAGCTCCTACGAGCAGTACTTC.

V is TRBV25-1 and J is TRBJ2-1; 9 bases match TRBD2. Losses at the gene ends were 3 bases for V and 8 bases for J; bases not matched to a gene: 11. Germline lookup yields CDR1 MGHDK and CDR2 SYGVNS. The CDR3 extends over 16 amino acids. The CDR3 protein is CASSEFGLATQDEQFF. The CDR3 nucleotides are TGTGCCAGCAGTGAGTTTGGACTAGCGACCCAGGATGAGCAGTTCTTC.

The genes are TRBV6-1 and TRBJ1-1; 8 nucleotides match TRBD1. The CDR3 runs to 14 residues. Germline V gene sequence: CDR1 MNHNS, CDR2 SASEGT. V was pared by 8 bases and J by 3 bases, with 8 bases of the junction left unmatched. The CDR3 protein is CASLRGLGDTEAFF. CDR3 bases: TGTGCCAGCCTCAGGGGGCTCGGGGACACTGAAGCTTTCTTT.

The rearrangement joins TRBV19 to TRBJ1-2; D unresolved. Germline V lookup: CDR1 LNHDA, CDR2 SQIVND (reference sequence). There are 11 residues in the CDR3. The V gene lost 3 bases and the J gene lost 10 bases, with 9 bases spanning the gap. This CDR3 is CASSIGSDYTF. CDR3 coding DNA: TGTGCCAGTAGTATCGGCAGTGACTACACCTTC.

A remark on this clonotype: The missing conserved phenylalanine or tryptophan at the end of this CDR3 makes a read error likely. The rearrangement joins TRBV27 to TRBJ2-7, with 8 nucleotides matching TRBD1. CDR1 is MNHEY, CDR2 SMNVEV, per germline (reference sequence). This CDR3 is built from 15 residues. The V and J ends lost 6 bases and 7 bases, in that order; junction bases with no gene match: 14. As DNA, the CDR3 is TGTGCCAGCAGCTCACAGCGGCAGGGGGCAGGGGAGCAGTACTCC. Translated: CASSSQRQGAGEQYS.

This clonotype was seen only a few times. The chain couples TRBV6-1 to TRBJ2-2; possible D gene TRBD1, 5 bases. The CDR3 consists of 14 residues. Germline V lookup: CDR1 MNHNS, CDR2 SASEGT. Deletions cut 8 bases from V and 0 bases from J, with 10 bases between. CDR3 sequence reads: CASQGGANTGELFF. In nucleotides, the CDR3 is TGTGCCAGCCAGGGTGGGGCGAACACCGGGGAGCTGTTTTTT.

CDR3: CASSLALGGQYGNTIYF. For the CDR3, the DNA is TGCGCCAGCAGCTTGGCGTTAGGGGGACAGTATGGAAACACCATATATTTT. This chain connects TRBV5-1 to TRBJ1-3; 7 positions agree with TRBD1. J was trimmed by 3 bases and V by 0 bases; bases with no gene match: 9. The CDR3 contains 17 residues. Germline assignment: CDR1 SGHRS and CDR2 YFSETQ.

This clonotype was seen at least ten times. The V call is TRBV4-3, the J call TRBJ1-3; possibly TRBD1 for D (5 bases). Germline CDR1 reads LGHNA; CDR2 reads YSLEER. V was shortened by 0 bases and J by 8 bases, with 14 bases between the two germline ends. This CDR3 region has 15 residues. CDR3 DNA: TGCGCCAGCAGCCAAGATTTCCGTTGGGGGGACACCATATATTTT. Protein sequence: CASSQDFRWGDTIYF.

This clonotype was counted a single time. This sequence joins TRBV29-1 and TRBJ1-1; D gene uncertain. This CDR3 region has 15 residues. V was pared by 1 base and J by 0 bases, with 12 bases between. Germline-derived CDR1 and CDR2 are SQVTM and ANQGSEA. The CDR3 DNA follows: TGCAGCGTTGAAGTTCGGCTGGGTTTGAACACTGAAGCTTTCTTT. It specifies CSVEVRLGLNTEAFF.

This clonotype was seen repeatedly, ten times or more. V gene TRBV12-3 or TRBV12-4 combines with J gene TRBJ1-2; no firm D call. Trimming cost V 3 bases and J 0 bases, with 5 bases left between them. CDR3 length: 13 residues. The CDR3 region is CASSLKANYGYTF. Written as DNA, the CDR3 is TGTGCCAGCAGTTTGAAAGCTAACTATGGCTACACCTTC.

This clonotype was seen ten or more times. The chain recombines TRBV24-1 with TRBJ1-5; D remains unclear. V lost 2 bases, J lost 4 bases, and 8 bases lay in between. The CDR3 runs to 14 residues. Per germline, CDR1 KGHDR and CDR2 SFDVKD. The CDR3 reads CATSDSAGNQPQHF. Written as DNA, the CDR3 is TGTGCCACCAGTGATTCTGCCGGTAATCAGCCCCAGCATTTT.

This clonotype was counted many times. The chain couples TRBV6-1 to TRBJ1-3; 7 positions match TRBD1. Germline assignment: CDR1 MNHNS and CDR2 SASEGT. V shed 4 bases, J shed 4 bases, and the junction held 4 bases outside the gene matches. CDR3 length: 14 residues. The CDR3 region is CASSGPGQGNTIYF. The CDR3 nucleotides read TGTGCCAGCAGTGGACCGGGACAGGGAAACACCATATATTTT.

This clonotype was seen a handful of times. The chain carries TRBV4-2 and TRBJ1-4; perhaps TRBD1 as D (6 bases). The CDR3 is made up of 17 amino acids. In germline, CDR1 is LGHNA, CDR2 YNFKEQ. The germline V and J ends were trimmed by 0 bases and 5 bases, with 16 bases remaining between them. The CDR3 region has the DNA TGTGCCAGCAGCCAAGACCCGAGAGGGGGAATGAATGAAAAACTGTTTTTT. This codes for CASSQDPRGGMNEKLFF.

This clonotype has at least ten counts. The V call is TRBV5-1, the J call TRBJ1-1; D not certain. The germline V gene has CDR1 SGHRS and CDR2 YFSETQ. The ends were cut back, 0 bases at V and 5 bases at J, with 11 bases in the middle. CDR3 length: 14 residues. As DNA, the CDR3 is TGCGCCAGCAGCTTGGAAGGCTTGGGGACTGAAGCTTTCTTT. Translation: CASSLEGLGTEAFF.

V usage is TRBV3-1 and J usage is TRBJ2-3; TRBD2 agrees at 9 bases. The junction had 12 bases not matched to a gene; V was cut back by 5 bases and J by 6 bases. The CDR3 is 16 amino acids. Germline V gene lookup returns CDR1 LGHDT and CDR2 YNNKEL (reference sequence). CDR3 nucleotide sequence: TGTGCCAGCAGCAATGGGGGGCTAGCGGGAATGGATACGCAGTATTTT. This gives the protein CASSNGGLAGMDTQYF.